This T cell receptor (beta chain) was recorded in a study of long-term antiretroviral therapy in people with HIV. Study-level findings and limits: Versus controls, repertoires in people with HIV had narrower CDR3 length ranges.

Worth noting for this clone: Its antigen is as yet unknown.

V lost 0 bases and J 1 base, leaving 12 bases between the germline ends. Germline loops: CDR1 SGHKS, CDR2 YYEKEE (reference sequence). This CDR3 region has 16 residues. Runs used v3.0 of the immunoSEQ assay and were done at survey level. Produced via immunoSEQ multiplex PCR; TCRdb's table is partial and in-frame only. The data show about 39,000 clones, around 85% seen once. The receptor was derived from a woman aged 50 to 60 with HIV. The sequencing used unsorted PBMCs, collected 3.1 years after starting antiretroviral therapy. The chain carries TRBV5-5 and TRBJ2-3, with D tentatively TRBD1 or TRBD2 (6 bases each). The DNA for the CDR3 is TGTGCCAGCAGCTTGGAAGGGGGGCGCCGCACAGATACGCAGTATTTT. Protein: CASSLEGGRRTDTQYF. Filled out from reference TRBV5-5 and TRBJ2-3, the complete variable domain reads DAGVTQSPTHLIKTRGQQVTLRCSPISGHKSVSWYQQVLGQGPQFIFQYYEKEERGRGNFPDRFSARQFPNYSSELNVNALLLGDSALYLCASSLEGGRRTDTQYFGPGTRLTVL.